Listed here are 20 T cell receptor beta chains from one sample, sequenced in a study of beta chain features in type 1 diabetes. Expressed TCRB transcripts got sequenced, as all isolated RNA was reverse transcribed. Repertoires were generated with immunoSEQ multiplex PCR, while TCRdb's copy carries only in-frame clones and drops some. The repertoire has about 150,000 clones, around 8.5% of them found once; the top ten carry around 0.65%. The sequenced sample consisted of central memory CD4+ T cells from blood. These receptors were collected from a man aged 18 to 35 in good health.

This clone was recorded at least ten times. The gene calls are TRBV7-7 and TRBJ2-1; 12 nucleotides line up with TRBD2. Germline V gene sequence: CDR1 SSHAT, CDR2 FNYEAQ (reference sequence). V lost 2 bases and J lost 7; bases outside the gene matches: 15. The CDR3 is 19 amino acids. The CDR3 protein is CASSLNPPILAGGRNEQFF. The CDR3 nucleotides are TGTGCCAGCAGCTTAAACCCTCCCATCCTAGCGGGGGGGCGGAATGAGCAGTTCTTC.

This clone was counted at least ten times. J is TRBJ2-7 and V is TRBV21-1; the D call in the table, TRBD2, was not verified against the DNA. TRBV21-1 is termed a pseudogene. The CDR3 length is 14 residues. The CDR3 region has the DNA TGTGCCAGCAGCAAAGCTTGGCGGGGGGACGAGCAGTACTTC. Translating it yields CASSKAWRGDEQYF.

This clone has a handful of counts. This rearrangement joins TRBV30 to TRBJ2-7; 8 bases align to TRBD2. J was trimmed by 5 bases and V by 5 bases; bases with no gene match: 8. The CDR3 has 13 residues. Germline CDR1 is GTSNPN and CDR2 is SVGIG (reference sequence). CDR3 nucleotides: TGTGCCTGGGGGTCGGGAGGGGTCAACGAGCAGTACTTC. Encoded protein: CAWGSGGVNEQYF.

This chain uses TRBV6-1 with TRBJ1-1, with D hard to call. Deletions cut 5 bases from V and 7 bases from J, with 14 bases between. The germline CDR1 and CDR2 sequences are MNHNS and SASEGT. This CDR3 spans 13 amino acids. The CDR3 DNA follows: TGTGCCAGCAGTTCTACTAGGGAGGGTGAAGCTTTCTTT. Translation: CASSSTREGEAFF.

The chain employs TRBV10-3 and TRBJ1-1; D possibly corresponds to TRBD1 (6 bases). Deletions cut 4 bases from V and 1 base from J, with 10 bases between. CDR1 is ENHRY, CDR2 SYGVKD, per germline. There are 14 residues in the CDR3. DNA for the CDR3: TGTGCCATCAGTGGACAGGTTTCGAACACTGAAGCTTTCTTT. It is translated as CAISGQVSNTEAFF.

This clone was seen repeatedly, ten times or more. This chain uses TRBV30 with TRBJ1-2; 7 bases align to TRBD1. The CDR3 has 16 residues. The germline CDR1 and CDR2 sequences are GTSNPN and SVGIG (reference sequence). Losses at the gene ends were 0 bases for V and 5 bases for J; bases not matched to a gene: 12. The DNA of the CDR3 is TGTGCCTGGAGTGTACTCCACGGGACAGCCTTTTATGGCTACACCTTC. Amino acids: CAWSVLHGTAFYGYTF. The full variable domain, in which reference TRBV30 and TRBJ1-2 provide the parts outside the CDR3, is SQTIHQWPATLVQPVGSPLSLECTVEGTSNPNLYWYRQAAGRGLQLLFYSVGIGQISSEVPQNLSASRPQDRQFILSSKKLLLSDSGFYLCAWSVLHGTAFYGYTFGSGTRLTVV.

This clone came up a few times. This sequence joins TRBV2 and TRBJ2-2, with D possibly being TRBD1 (6 bases). The CDR3 is 16 amino acids. Trimming removed 7 bases from V and 2 bases from J, with 17 bases in between. Looked up from germline, CDR1 is SNHLY and CDR2 is FYNNEI. CDR3 nucleotide sequence: TGTGCCAGCAAATCGAGCAGGGGCTTAAACACCGGGGAGCTGTTTTTT. It translates to CASKSSRGLNTGELFF.

This clone has just a few counts. The chain has TRBV7-2 and TRBJ2-1; possible D gene TRBD2, 6 bases. The CDR3 runs to 14 residues. Germline V gene lookup returns CDR1 SGHTA and CDR2 FQGNSA. Trimming shortened V by 7 bases and J by 3 bases, and 13 bases separated the two germline ends. The CDR3: CASTVLANYNEQFF. CDR3 nucleotides: TGTGCCAGCACTGTTCTAGCGAACTACAATGAGCAGTTCTTC.

Only a few counts were recorded for this clone. V is TRBV6-1 and J is TRBJ2-7, with D possibly TRBD2 on 6 matching bases. CDR3 size: 14 residues. The V and J ends lost 5 bases and 2 bases respectively, with 13 bases between them. Germline V lookup: CDR1 MNHNS, CDR2 SASEGT. As DNA, the CDR3 is TGTGCCAGCAGTTTTGGCGGGGCGGCCTACGAGCAGTACTTC. Translated, it gives CASSFGGAAYEQYF.

This clone was detected only a few times. This chain joins TRBV30 and TRBJ1-2; tentative D call: TRBD1 (5 bases). CDR3 length equals 11 residues. The V end lost 4 bases, the J end lost 6 bases, and 9 bases lay between the germline ends. Germline CDR1 GTSNPN, CDR2 SVGIG (reference sequence). This CDR3 is CAWMTVNGYTF. The CDR3 coding sequence is TGTGCCTGGATGACAGTTAATGGCTACACCTTC.

This clone occurred a few times. The V call is TRBV29-1, the J call TRBJ1-2, with TRBD1 as a possible D gene (5 bases). V lost 3 bases to trimming and J lost 7 bases, with 27 bases between them. Germline values: CDR1 SQVTM, CDR2 ANQGSEA. The CDR3 is 17 residues long. The DNA of the CDR3 is TGCAGCGTTGAGTTAGGGTCAGGGCGGACGAAAACTATTGGCTACACCTTC. Translating it yields CSVELGSGRTKTIGYTF. Full variable domain (outside the CDR3, taken from reference TRBV29-1 and TRBJ1-2): SAVISQKPSRDICQRGTSLTIQCQVDSQVTMMFWYRQQPGQSLTLIATANQGSEATYESGFVIDKFPISRPNLTFSTLTVSNMSPEDSSIYLCSVELGSGRTKTIGYTFGSGTRLTVV.

The V and J genes are TRBV10-3 and TRBJ1-5; 12 bases line up with TRBD1. V was pared by 6 bases and J by 7 bases, with 7 bases of the junction left unmatched. The CDR3 runs to 15 residues. The germline CDR1 and CDR2 sequences are ENHRY and SYGVKD. Here the CDR3 reads CAISPGTGGWQPQHF. DNA of the CDR3: TGTGCCATCAGCCCCGGGACAGGGGGCTGGCAGCCCCAGCATTTT.

In its sample, this clone was seen a few times. This chain uses TRBV6-5 with TRBJ1-2; 7 bases match TRBD1. With 6 bases clipped from V and 7 bases from J, the junction kept 5 bases outside the gene matches. Germline-derived CDR1 and CDR2 are MNHEY and SVGAGI. This CDR3 contains 12 residues. CDR3 in DNA: TGTGCCAGCAGCGTTCCAGGGGGTGGCTACACCTTC. It translates to CASSVPGGGYTF.

In this sample, this clone turned up a few times. The chain links TRBV9 to TRBJ2-1, with 10 bases aligning to TRBD2. Germline V gene lookup returns CDR1 SGDLS and CDR2 YYNGEE. The length of the CDR3 is 15 residues. V lost 4 bases and J lost 1; bases outside the gene matches: 2. The CDR3 loop is CASSPSGSSYNEQFF. The DNA for the CDR3 is TGTGCCAGCAGCCCTAGCGGGAGTTCCTACAATGAGCAGTTCTTC. The full variable domain, in which reference TRBV9 and TRBJ2-1 provide the parts outside the CDR3, is DSGVTQTPKHLITATGQRVTLRCSPRSGDLSVYWYQQSLDQGLQFLIQYYNGEERAKGNILERFSAQQFPDLHSELNLSSLELGDSALYFCASSPSGSSYNEQFFGPGTRLTVL.

In this sample, this clone turned up a few times. This chain connects TRBV30 to TRBJ1-3, with a tentative D call TRBD1 (6 bases). The germline V gene encodes CDR1 GTSNPN and CDR2 SVGIG (reference sequence). The V and J ends lost 4 bases and 2 bases respectively, with 12 bases between them. This CDR3 has 14 residues. The CDR3 spells CAWTQGFTGNTIYF. The DNA for the CDR3 is TGTGCCTGGACCCAGGGGTTCACTGGAAACACCATATATTTT.

This clone was observed a handful of times. The rearrangement uses TRBV5-6 and TRBJ2-5; 8 nucleotides line up with TRBD1. Looked up from germline, CDR1 is SGHDT and CDR2 is YYEEEE. The CDR3 loop spans 14 amino acids. With 4 bases clipped from V and 4 bases from J, the junction kept 6 bases outside the gene matches. Here the CDR3 reads CASSPTGVVETQYF. The CDR3 region has the DNA TGTGCCAGCAGCCCGACAGGGGTTGTAGAGACCCAGTACTTC.

This clone was seen at least ten times. The chain uses TRBV30 and TRBJ2-7; the D gene is possibly TRBD2 (5 bases). Germline V gives CDR1 GTSNPN, CDR2 SVGIG (reference sequence). Trimming removed 3 bases at V and 6 bases at J, with 18 bases between. The CDR3 runs 14 residues. The CDR3 DNA reads as TGTGCCTGGAGGTTCGGGGTGGTGGGTGGCGAGCAGTACTTC. This sequence encodes CAWRFGVVGGEQYF.

This clone showed up just a few times. The J gene is TRBJ2-7, the V gene TRBV28; 11 bases are shared with TRBD2. The germline CDR1 and CDR2 sequences are MDHEN and SYDVKM. CDR3 size: 14 residues. Trimming at V came to 8 bases and at J to 10 bases, leaving 13 bases not matched to a gene. CDR3 bases: TGTGCCAGCTTCAGCTTAGCGGGAGGGGGAGAACAGTACTTC. Protein product: CASFSLAGGGEQYF.

The chain's CDR3 is CASIRSGANVLTF. DNA for the CDR3: TGTGCCAGCATTCGGTCCGGGGCCAACGTCCTGACTTTC. V usage is TRBV6-6 and J usage is TRBJ2-6; no reliable D call. The length of the CDR3 is 13 residues. The V gene's germline CDR1 is MNHNY and CDR2 SVGAGI (reference sequence). Trimming left V 7 bases short and J 4 bases short, with 8 bases between.

V is TRBV7-2 and J is TRBJ2-7; D call uncertain. The CDR3 is 12 amino acids. V lost 1 base and J 4 bases, leaving 5 bases between the germline ends. CDR1 SGHTA and CDR2 FQGNSA come from the germline V gene. This chain's CDR3 is CASSLETYEQYF. CDR3 DNA: TGTGCCAGCAGCTTAGAAACATACGAGCAGTACTTC.